This TCR beta chain was recovered during a study of T cell responses to AZD1222 COVID-19 vaccine. General observations from the study: Donors were largely white British and mainly female; clonal diversity was possibly underestimated. Regions left unmutated in variants are reportedly the target of nearly half of spike-specific TCRs. It was only a handful of AZD1222 recipients who were seropositive at baseline.

Remarks on this clone: Its antigen is not identified.

The germline V gene has CDR1 MDHEN and CDR2 SYDVKM. The CDR3 runs 15 residues. The V segment lost 6 bases and the J segment 7 bases; nucleotides outside the gene matches: 9. TCRdb's table, derived via immunoSEQ multiplex PCR, lists solely in-frame clones and lacks some. The sample records under 150,000 clones, less than 95% being singletons. The sequence came from an adult in good health. The V call is TRBV28, the J call TRBJ1-5; 10 bases fit TRBD1. The sequencing here drew on peripheral blood, taken on day 0 of AZD1222 vaccination. In DNA, the CDR3 is TGTGCCAGCAGGCTACCCGGGACAGGGGCACAGCCCCAGCATTTT. It encodes CASRLPGTGAQPQHF.